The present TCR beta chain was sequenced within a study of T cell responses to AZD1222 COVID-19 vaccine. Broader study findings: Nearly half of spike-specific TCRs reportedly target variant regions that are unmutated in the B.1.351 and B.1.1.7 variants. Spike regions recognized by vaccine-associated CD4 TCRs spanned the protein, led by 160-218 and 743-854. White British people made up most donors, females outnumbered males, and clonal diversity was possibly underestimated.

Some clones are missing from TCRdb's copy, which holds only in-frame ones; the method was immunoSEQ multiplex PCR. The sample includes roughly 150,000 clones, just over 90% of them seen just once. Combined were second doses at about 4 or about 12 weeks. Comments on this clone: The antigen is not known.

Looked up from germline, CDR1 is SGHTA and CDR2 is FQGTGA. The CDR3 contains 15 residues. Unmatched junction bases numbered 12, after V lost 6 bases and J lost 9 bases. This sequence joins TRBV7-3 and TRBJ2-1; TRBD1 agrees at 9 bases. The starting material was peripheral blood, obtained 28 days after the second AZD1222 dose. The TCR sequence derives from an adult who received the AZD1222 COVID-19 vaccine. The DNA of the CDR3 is TGTGCCAGCAGGCAAACCGGGACAGGGATTGGTGAGCAGTTCTTC. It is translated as CASRQTGTGIGEQFF.